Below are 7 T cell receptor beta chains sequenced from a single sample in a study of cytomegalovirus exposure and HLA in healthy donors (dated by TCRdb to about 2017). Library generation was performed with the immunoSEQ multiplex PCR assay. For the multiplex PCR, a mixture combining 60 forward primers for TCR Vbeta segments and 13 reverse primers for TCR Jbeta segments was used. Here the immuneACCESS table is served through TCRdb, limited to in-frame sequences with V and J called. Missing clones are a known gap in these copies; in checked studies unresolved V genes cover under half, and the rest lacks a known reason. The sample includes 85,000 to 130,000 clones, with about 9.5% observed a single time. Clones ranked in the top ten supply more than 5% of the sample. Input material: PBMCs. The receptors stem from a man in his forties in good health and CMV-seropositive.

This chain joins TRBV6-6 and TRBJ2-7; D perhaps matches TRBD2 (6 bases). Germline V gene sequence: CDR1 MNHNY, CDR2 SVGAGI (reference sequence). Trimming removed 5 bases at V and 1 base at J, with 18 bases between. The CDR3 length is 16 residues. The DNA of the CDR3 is TGTGCCAGCAGTCAGACCCACCGGGACTTTTCCTACGAGCAGTACTTC. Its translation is CASSQTHRDFSYEQYF.

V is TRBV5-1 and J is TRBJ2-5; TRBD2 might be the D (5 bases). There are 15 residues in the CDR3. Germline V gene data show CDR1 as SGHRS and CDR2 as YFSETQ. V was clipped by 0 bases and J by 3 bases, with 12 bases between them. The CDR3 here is CASSLEYGGEETQYF. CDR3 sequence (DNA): TGCGCCAGCAGCTTGGAGTACGGAGGTGAAGAGACCCAGTACTTC.

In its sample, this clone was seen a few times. The CDR3 DNA reads TGTGCCAGCAGCCCGTTTGGCAGCGGAGGGACCGGGGAGCTGTTTTTT. It encodes CASSPFGSGGTGELFF. The V and J genes are TRBV7-2 and TRBJ2-2; a weak D match, TRBD2 (6 bases). CDR3 size: 16 residues. The germline gives CDR1 SGHTA, CDR2 FQGNSA. The ends were cut back, 5 bases at V and 5 bases at J, with 18 bases in the middle.

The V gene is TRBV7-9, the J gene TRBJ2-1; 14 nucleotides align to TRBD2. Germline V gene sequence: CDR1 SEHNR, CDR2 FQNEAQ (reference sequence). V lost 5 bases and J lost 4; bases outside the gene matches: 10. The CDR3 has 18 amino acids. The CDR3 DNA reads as TGTGCCAGCAGCCCCGGGACTAGCGGGAGTATTAGGTACAATGAGCAGTTCTTC. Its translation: CASSPGTSGSIRYNEQFF.

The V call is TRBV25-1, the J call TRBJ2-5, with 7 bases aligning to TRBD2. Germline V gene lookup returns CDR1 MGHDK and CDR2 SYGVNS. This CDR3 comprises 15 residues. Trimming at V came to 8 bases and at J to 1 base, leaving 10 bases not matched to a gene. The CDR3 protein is CASLMGGGPQETQYF. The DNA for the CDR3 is TGTGCCAGCCTAATGGGGGGAGGGCCCCAAGAGACCCAGTACTTC.

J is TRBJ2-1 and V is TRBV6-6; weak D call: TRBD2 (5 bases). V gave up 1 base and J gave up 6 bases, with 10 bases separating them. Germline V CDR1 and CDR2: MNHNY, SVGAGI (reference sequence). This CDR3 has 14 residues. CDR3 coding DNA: TGTGCCAGCAGTTACTTCGCCACTAGCAATGAGCAGTTCTTC. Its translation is CASSYFATSNEQFF.

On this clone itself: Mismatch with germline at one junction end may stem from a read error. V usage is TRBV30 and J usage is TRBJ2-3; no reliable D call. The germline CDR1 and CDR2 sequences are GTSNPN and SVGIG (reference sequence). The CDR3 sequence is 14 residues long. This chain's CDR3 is CAWSVRYSTNTQYF. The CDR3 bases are TGTGCCTGGAGTGTAAGGTACAGCACAAATACGCAGTATTTT.